This is a list of T cell receptor beta chains from one sample in a study of cytomegalovirus exposure and HLA in healthy donors. Sequenced by immunoSEQ multiplex PCR; TCRdb stores in-frame clones only, minus some. The sample includes under 200,000 clones. Sample: PBMCs. The receptors stem from a man aged 30 to 39 in good health and CMV-seronegative. Each CDR3 is given with its conserved first and last residue. The order of the fields is J gene, V gene, D gene, CDR3 DNA, CDR3 protein. A D gene is named only where the DNA matches it firmly.

TRBJ1-2,TRBV7-2,NA,TGTGCCAGCAGCTTATTTCAGGCTAACTATGGCTACACCTTC,CASSLFQANYGYTF
TRBJ2-5,TRBV5-4,TRBD2,TGTGCCAGCGACCCGGGACTAGCGGGAGAGACCCAGTACTTC,CASDPGLAGETQYF
TRBJ2-5,TRBV14,TRBD1,TGTGCCAGCAGCCACTTAGGGACAGGGGGAACGGAGACCCAGTACTTC,CASSHLGTGGTETQYF
TRBJ1-5,TRBV16,NA,TGTGCCAGCAGCCGCCCCGGTAATCAGCCCCAGCATTTT,CASSRPGNQPQHF
TRBJ2-1,TRBV10-3,TRBD2,TGTGCCATCAGTGAGTCGTGGGGCGGACTAGCTGACAATGAGCAGTTCTTC,CAISESWGGLADNEQFF
TRBJ2-7,TRBV30,NA,TGTGCCTGGAGTGGTCTCGTCCGGACAAAAGACTACGAGCAGTACTTC,CAWSGLVRTKDYEQYF
TRBJ2-3,TRBV5-1,NA,TGCGCCAGCAGCTTGTTGGGCAGGTTCCTAGCCACAGATACGCAGTATTTT,CASSLLGRFLATDTQYF
TRBJ1-1,TRBV10-3,NA,TGTGCCATCAGTGCAGGGGATCACACTGAAGCTTTCTTT,CAISAGDHTEAFF
TRBJ2-3,TRBV5-1,NA,TGCGCCAGCAATGGGGGCAACACAATAGATACGCAGTATTTT,CASNGGNTIDTQYF
TRBJ2-3,TRBV27,TRBD2,TGTGCCAGCAGTACAGGACTAGCGGGAGCGAATACGCAGTATTTT,CASSTGLAGANTQYF
TRBJ2-1,TRBV10-2,NA,TGCGCCAGCAGTGAGCAGTTAACGGGACGGTTTGGGGGGTTGCAGTTCTTC,CASSEQLTGRFGGLQFF
TRBJ2-5,TRBV5-1,NA,TGCGCCAGCAGCGGGGGGGCCGAAGAGACCCAGTACTTC,CASSGGAEETQYF
TRBJ1-2,TRBV28,NA,TGTGCCAGCAGTTTGCAGGGATCCCATGGCTACACCTTC,CASSLQGSHGYTF
TRBJ2-5,TRBV18,NA,TGTGCCAGCTCACCAAACAGGGAAGAGACCCAGTACTTC,CASSPNREETQYF
TRBJ1-4,TRBV4-1,TRBD1,TGCGCCAGCAGCCAAGCCGGGACAGGGTATGAAAAACTGTTTTTT,CASSQAGTGYEKLFF
TRBJ2-4,TRBV7-9,NA,TGTGCCAGCAGCTCAGGACAGCTAAACATTCAGTACTTC,CASSSGQLNIQYF
TRBJ2-1,TRBV27,NA,TGTGCCAGCAGTTTACCTGTAACGGATGAGCAGTTCTTC,CASSLPVTDEQFF
TRBJ2-7,TRBV7-3,TRBD2,TGTGCCAGCAGCTTATCTAGCGGAGGAAACTACGAGCAGTACTTC,CASSLSSGGNYEQYF
TRBJ1-2,TRBV6-6,TRBD1,TGTGCCAGCAGTTCCGGACAGGGGGCGCTTGGCTACACCTTC,CASSSGQGALGYTF
TRBJ2-3,TRBV27,NA,TGTGCCAGCGTCGGCACAGATACGCAGTATTTT,CASVGTDTQYF
TRBJ2-7,TRBV7-9,NA,TGTGCCAGCAGCTCCAACTCTCCCTTCTCCTACGAGCAGTACTTC,CASSSNSPFSYEQYF